This TCR beta chain derives from a study of beta chain features in type 1 diabetes. Points from the study as a whole: The VDJ junctions of type 1 diabetes patients carried fewer insertions and more deletions.

Germline V gives CDR1 LNHNV, CDR2 YYDKDF (reference sequence). The V segment lost 1 base and the J segment 8 bases; nucleotides outside the gene matches: 7. The CDR3 sequence is 16 residues long. Sequenced material consisted of expressed TCRB transcripts (all of the isolated RNA was reverse transcribed). Average reads for naive, central memory and regulatory T cell samples were roughly 3.4 million. The protocol was immunoSEQ multiplex PCR, while the TCRdb copy is restricted to in-frame clones and leaves out a portion. This table has roughly 400,000 clones, over 11% appearing once. This clone showed up just a few times. Its cognate antigen is unknown.

The chain is built from TRBV15 and TRBJ2-1, with TRBD2 matching over 11 bases. Sequencing used naive CD4+ T cells from blood. This receptor was taken from a man aged 25 to 45 in good health. CDR3: CATSRGFSGGADEQFF. The CDR3 DNA reads as TGTGCCACCAGCAGAGGTTTTAGCGGGGGGGCCGATGAGCAGTTCTTC.